This T cell receptor beta chain emerged from a study of radiotherapy plus CTLA-4 blockade in lung cancer. Of note for this clone: Its antigen is unidentified.

Profiled with immunoSEQ multiplex PCR; TCRdb holds only in-frame clones, not every one. The sample has 85,000 to 100,000 clones, around nine tenths seen once. Findings and limits, study-wide: The study found tumor-derived TCR clones expanded in blood after radiotherapy plus ipilimumab.

Germline trimming cut 5 bases from V and 5 bases from J; bases unmatched to any gene: 10. CDR1 MNHNY and CDR2 SVGAGI come from the germline V gene (reference sequence). The CDR3 consists of 15 residues. This specimen was peripheral blood, taken from a patient treated with radiotherapy plus ipilimumab. This chain uses TRBV6-6 with TRBJ2-5, with 8 bases that match TRBD1. The TCR originated in a human donor with non-small cell lung cancer that progressed on radiotherapy plus ipilimumab. The CDR3: CASSVVRGTGETQYF. The CDR3 DNA follows: TGTGCCAGCAGTGTAGTCAGGGGGACAGGCGAGACCCAGTACTTC.